This T cell receptor (beta chain) was sequenced during a study of blood T cell repertoires in COVID-19. Recovered status applied to Cohort 3 donors who had two consecutive negative PCRs. It also applied to those with clearance or with symptom resolution. Data came from immunoSEQ multiplex PCR; TCRdb stores just in-frame clones and leaves some out. The sample lists some 430,000 clones, around 90% occurring once. Deletions cut 2 bases from V and 6 bases from J, with 10 bases between. Germline CDR1 and CDR2: SEHNR and FQNEAQ (reference sequence). This CDR3 is built from 13 residues. The sequenced material came from PBMCs or T cells enriched from blood (not recorded which). The TCR originated in a man aged 18 to 29 who had recovered from COVID-19. The J gene is TRBJ1-1, the V gene TRBV7-9; the D gene is possibly TRBD1 (5 bases). The CDR3 protein is CASSLPGRPEAFF. In DNA form, the CDR3 reads TGTGCCAGCAGCTTACCAGGGCGCCCTGAAGCTTTCTTT.